The T cell receptor (beta chain) described here comes from a study of T cell repertoires in cytomegalovirus infection. Study-level information: As its CMV epitopes, the study selected recently identified HLA-C-restricted and well-studied HLA-B-restricted targets. Evidence of both CMV infection and a matching HLA type came from public TCR beta signatures.

The CDR3 consists of 14 residues. Trimming left V 6 bases short and J 0 bases short, with 12 bases between. From germline, CDR1 is MNHEY and CDR2 SMNVEV (reference sequence). TCRdb redid the calling of the reads with MiXCR, one entry per CDR3 protein. In the table there are 700,000 to 850,000 distinct CDR3 sequences, 32% of which are singletons. Findings of the study overall: Within the response measured ex vivo, HLA-C-restricted CMV-specific TCR beta clonotypes were dominant.

On this clonotype: Its antigen remains unidentified.

The chain employs TRBV27 and TRBJ2-7; D gene uncertain. Sequencing was performed on cultured CD8+ T cells from PBMCs, taken from culture after CMV antigen stimulation. The source is a human donor in good health (CMV status not recorded). Some clones in this sample may be carry-over from other donors' samples. DNA for the CDR3: TGTGCCAGCAGCTTGGACCCCCACTCCTACGAGCAGTACTTC. Its protein product is CASSLDPHSYEQYF.